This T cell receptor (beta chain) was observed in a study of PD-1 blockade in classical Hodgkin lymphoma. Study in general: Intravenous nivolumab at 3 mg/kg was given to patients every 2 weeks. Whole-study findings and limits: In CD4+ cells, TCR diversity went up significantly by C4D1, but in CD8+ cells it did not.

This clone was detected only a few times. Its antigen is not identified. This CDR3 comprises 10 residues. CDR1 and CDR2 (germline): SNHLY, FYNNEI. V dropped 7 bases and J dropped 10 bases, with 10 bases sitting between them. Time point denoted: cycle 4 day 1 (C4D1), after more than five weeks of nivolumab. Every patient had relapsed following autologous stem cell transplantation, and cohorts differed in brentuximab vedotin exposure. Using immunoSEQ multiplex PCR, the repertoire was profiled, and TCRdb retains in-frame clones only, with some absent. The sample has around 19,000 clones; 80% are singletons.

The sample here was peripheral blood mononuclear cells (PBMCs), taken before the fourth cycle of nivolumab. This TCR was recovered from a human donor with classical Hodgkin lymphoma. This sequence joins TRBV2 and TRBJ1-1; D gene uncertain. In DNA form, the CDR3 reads TGTGCCAGCAATGGACCTGGAGCTTTCTTT. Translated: CASNGPGAFF.